This T cell receptor (beta chain) was identified during a study of shared clonotypes between healthy human individuals (dated by TCRdb to 2019 to 2021). Broadly, across the study: The cohort comprised a couple of women and a few men aged 18 to 49 years. For each donor, CD4 naive and CD4 memory were each given three plates, CD8 naive was given two plates, and CD8 memory was given one plate. To estimate repertoire size and how much clonotypes are shared between individuals, the study performed deep sequencing of blood TCR repertoires from about 5 healthy adults. To increase sequencing depth and limit assay-specific biases, TCR repertoire library preparation and sequencing were carried out by different laboratories using diverse techniques. Leukapheresis yielded between about 0.94 and 8.9 billion PBMCs per donor. Broad study findings and their caveats: Clonotypes shared by all four sorted-subset donors showed higher generation probabilities than non-shared clonotypes. Estimated clonotype richness was generally larger for naive than for memory subsets. Because the study included only a small number of donors, the genetic and exposure-history diversity represented was limited. When four donors were compared, the shared fraction of clonotypes was around 5% for naive CD4, more than 3% for naive CD8, 2.3% for memory CD4, and approximately 0.4% for memory CD8. Pairwise subsampling led to the expectation that sequencing depth would affect the degree of clonotype sharing among donors. Incomplete sequencing was indicated by rarefaction of sorted-subset datasets, despite the large sequencing depth. Sampling was restricted to blood, and TCR repertoires in tissue are likely to differ from TCR repertoires in blood.

The V and J ends are trimmed by 4 bases and 8 bases, leaving 7 bases between them. From cysteine to phenylalanine, the CDR3 is 11 amino acids long. The entry retains the CDR3 DNA only, 33 bases that are in frame from base 1. CDR1 and CDR2 (SGHRS, YFSETQ) derive from the germline V gene. Using the deep immunoSEQ assay, TCR CDR3 regions were amplified from genomic DNA by multiplex PCR. Genomic DNA extracted from each cell subset was distributed evenly over all wells of several immunoSEQ 96-well plates, and each plate served as one replicate. For sorted subsets, roughly 200 ng genomic DNA, equal to tens of thousands of T cell genomes, was loaded into each replicate PCR. The purified libraries were quantified using a Qubit 3.0 fluorometer, sized with a Bioanalyzer 2100, and then quantified again using the KAPA Library Quantification kit. Each immunoSEQ 96-well plate was sequenced on its own single-read 150-cycle Illumina NextSeq 550 flow cell. For the original study's pipeline: Because the immunoSEQ output included only junctional sequences and no quality scores, the filtering could not be the same as the filtering used for full-length reads. To assign V/J genes and CDR3, sequences were annotated using PyIR, a Python wrapper for IgBLAST v1.9, with IMGT germline references. Reads were removed for weak V/J assignments (E-value above 1e-6), missing CDR3, stop codons, out-of-frame junctions, or ambiguous translated residues. A V3J clonotype was defined by an identical inferred V gene, J gene, and CDR3 amino acid sequence. To compute the percentage overlap between repertoires, the number of shared unique clonotypes was divided by the size of the smaller repertoire. Three approaches were used to assess repertoire richness: RTK rarefaction, the Chao1 estimator, and Recon v2.1 estimates of unobserved clonotypes. Generation probabilities were computed with OLGA for all TCRbeta clonotypes obtained by the gDNA method from a few donors. The clones in this table, taken by TCRdb from immuneACCESS, are in-frame only. Not every clone is retained; where verified, under half of the shortfall comes from an unresolved V gene, and the cause of the rest is unknown. Clonal size and the V and J genes are those of that table, whereas D and trimming came from the DNA. A total of a few million clones appear in this sample, 90% to 97% of them only once. 0.13% of the sample lies in the top ten.

To note about this clone: This clone's antigen is unknown. Base quality data are lacking; no much larger clone is found one base away.

Donors were healthy HIV-negative adults with no recently reported acute infections or vaccinations. Every donor was a Caucasian adult residing in Nashville, Tennessee, USA. CD4+ T cells were enriched by magnetic negative selection; naive cells were then positively selected on CD45RA, and the negative fraction formed the memory subset. Blood was obtained by leukapheresis, after which PBMCs were separated by Ficoll-Histopaque density gradient centrifugation and cryopreserved in liquid nitrogen vapor phase. Analytical flow cytometry was used to check the purity and quantity of each magnetically sorted T cell population. Genomic DNA was isolated from each sorted fraction and quantified by UV absorbance on a Nanodrop 2000c.

The source is a man aged 18 to 30 in good health. The sequenced material came from naive CD4+ T cells sorted from blood. The meaning of the sample's cell subset or site label: CD45RA+ positively selected. This chain is built from TRBV5-1 and TRBJ2-1; the D gene remains uncertain. The CDR3 protein: CASSGLHEQFF. The DNA sequence follows: TGCGCCAGCAGCGGCCTACATGAGCAGTTCTTC.